This T cell receptor (beta chain) derives from a study of blood T cell repertoires in COVID-19. Authors' analysis steps: Counts of nucleated cells, estimated from reference gene primer amplification, were obtained. This table comes from immunoSEQ multiplex PCR, and its TCRdb copy is limited to in-frame clones, with some not included. Clonal size and the V and J genes are those of that table, whereas D and trimming came from the DNA. Of 300,000 to 400,000 clones in the sample, 70% to 90% were seen once. The CDR3 has 14 residues. Trimming took off 4 bases at V and 5 bases at J, with 14 bases between the two ends. Looked up from germline, CDR1 is SQVTM and CDR2 is ANQGSEA.

Sequenced: peripheral blood. The V and J genes are TRBV29-1 and TRBJ2-2; tentative D call: TRBD1 (5 bases). The sequence came from a woman aged 50 to 60 who had recovered from COVID-19. The DNA for the CDR3 is TGCAGCGTTGGGGGTCAAGCAGGGACCGGGGAGCTGTTTTTT. Encoded protein: CSVGGQAGTGELFF.